Shown below are 21 T cell receptor beta chains from a single sample sequenced in a study of cytotoxic CD8 clonotypes in ibrutinib-treated CLL. Sequencing used immunoSEQ multiplex PCR; TCRdb keeps in-frame clones, though not all of them. The profile shows some 300,000 clones, about 80% of them singletons. The source material was PBMCs, sampled before ibrutinib treatment. The receptors come from a human donor with chronic lymphocytic leukemia.

The chain is built from TRBV7-3 and TRBJ2-2, with 7 bases identical to TRBD2. Unmatched junction bases numbered 13, after V lost 5 bases and J lost 1 base. This CDR3 region has 18 residues. Looked up from germline, CDR1 is SGHTA and CDR2 is FQGTGA. The CDR3 loop is CASSPRTGGSLNTGELFF. The CDR3 DNA sequence: TGTGCCAGCAGCCCCCGCACGGGCGGGAGTTTGAACACCGGGGAGCTGTTTTTT.

The rearrangement links TRBV6-5 to TRBJ2-1, with TRBD2 matching over 10 bases. Germline CDR1 reads MNHEY; CDR2 reads SVGAGI. This CDR3 comprises 15 residues. The V and J ends lost 6 bases and 8 bases, in that order; junction bases with no gene match: 10. The CDR3 loop is CASRLSSGSLDEQFF. The CDR3 nucleotides are TGTGCCAGCAGACTCTCTAGCGGGAGTCTGGATGAGCAGTTCTTC.

This clone was seen just once. The chain combines TRBV15 with TRBJ2-1; unclear D gene. The V gene lost 0 bases and the J gene lost 7 bases, with 7 bases spanning the gap. In germline, CDR1 is LNHNV, CDR2 YYDKDF (reference sequence). This CDR3 is built from 13 residues. The DNA of the CDR3 is TGTGCCACCAGCAGAGACCTCTGGAATGAGCAGTTCTTC. Its protein is CATSRDLWNEQFF.

The V gene is TRBV21-1, the J gene TRBJ2-7; the table assigns TRBD2, which was not confirmed against the DNA. TRBV21-1 is a listed pseudogene. This CDR3 is 18 amino acids long. The CDR3 region is CASSKPGGPFGRAGEQYF. The CDR3 coding sequence is TGTGCCAGCAGCAAACCAGGAGGTCCTTTCGGGAGGGCCGGGGAGCAGTACTTC.

The chain uses TRBV7-2 and TRBJ2-5; 7 bases fit TRBD2. Germline-derived CDR1 and CDR2 are SGHTA and FQGNSA. V trimming: 1 base; J trimming: 5 bases; junction bases outside the gene matches: 7. CDR3 length equals 15 residues. DNA for the CDR3: TGTGCCAGCAGCTTAGTGGGTCAGGGAGGGGAGACCCAGTACTTC. This translates into CASSLVGQGGETQYF.

The chain couples TRBV29-1 to TRBJ2-1, with 12 nucleotides matching TRBD2. Losses at the gene ends were 4 bases for V and 6 bases for J; bases not matched to a gene: 7. The germline V gene encodes CDR1 SQVTM and CDR2 ANQGSEA. This CDR3 has 15 amino acids. CDR3 sequence: CSVGQLAGGGNEQFF. The CDR3 bases are TGCAGCGTTGGTCAGCTAGCGGGAGGGGGCAATGAGCAGTTCTTC.

Turning to this clone: Germline and junction disagree at one end, which may indicate a read error. J is TRBJ1-2 and V is TRBV7-9; 8 bases line up with TRBD1. This CDR3 contains 15 residues. Germline V gene data show CDR1 as SEHNR and CDR2 as FQNEAQ (reference sequence). This chain's CDR3 is CASSLQGQGNSGYTF. The CDR3 nucleotides are TGTGCCAGCAGCTTACAAGGACAGGGAAACTCTGGCTACACCTTC.

The chain combines TRBV27 with TRBJ2-1; D may be TRBD1 (6 bases). With 8 bases removed from V and 5 bases from J, the gap between germline ends came to 19 bases. The CDR3 sequence is 15 residues long. Germline V gene lookup returns CDR1 MNHEY and CDR2 SMNVEV (reference sequence). CDR3 region: CASGARGFLNNEQFF. The DNA of the CDR3 is TGTGCCAGCGGGGCCAGGGGATTTCTAAACAATGAGCAGTTCTTC.

The V and J genes are TRBV10-3 and TRBJ1-2, with D possibly matching TRBD1 (5 bases). The V gene lost 10 bases and the J gene lost 2 bases, with 17 bases spanning the gap. Germline loops: CDR1 ENHRY, CDR2 SYGVKD. The CDR3 loop spans 14 amino acids. DNA for the CDR3: TGTGCCAGCGGGACTCGACAGACCAACTATGGCTACACCTTC. It specifies CASGTRQTNYGYTF.

Note on this clone: One end of the junction fails to match germline, which may point to a read error. The CDR3 DNA follows: TGTGCCATCAGTGATGGCGGGAGCTACCATGAGCAGTTCTTC. Translated, it gives CAISDGGSYHEQFF. The J gene is TRBJ2-1, the V gene TRBV10-3; 7 bases match TRBD2. CDR1 ENHRY and CDR2 SYGVKD come from the germline V gene. The CDR3 loop spans 14 amino acids.

The CDR3 nucleotides are TGTGCCAGTAGTGTCGGAGGAGCGTCGGCCGGGGAGCTGTTTTTT. Protein product: CASSVGGASAGELFF. The gene calls are TRBV19 and TRBJ2-2, with a tentative D call TRBD2 (5 bases). The CDR3 sequence is 15 residues long. CDR1 is LNHDA and CDR2 is SQIVND in the germline V gene (reference sequence). The V end lost 5 bases, the J end lost 6 bases, and 16 bases lay between the germline ends.

The rearrangement joins TRBV4-3 to TRBJ2-5; D not certain. This CDR3 is built from 13 residues. V was shortened by 0 bases and J by 5 bases, with 7 bases between the two germline ends. Germline-derived CDR1 and CDR2 are LGHNA and YSLEER. CDR3 region: CASSQDKWETQYF. DNA of the CDR3: TGCGCCAGCAGCCAAGATAAGTGGGAGACCCAGTACTTC.

This clone was seen a single time. The chain carries TRBV4-3 and TRBJ2-7, with D possibly TRBD2 on 7 matching bases. The V end was cut by 4 bases, the J end by 2 bases, with 12 bases between. Germline V gene data show CDR1 as LGHNA and CDR2 as YSLEER. CDR3 length equals 14 residues. The CDR3 DNA follows: TGCGCCAGCAGCCGAGGCGGGGGCACCTACGAGCAGTACTTC. Protein product: CASSRGGGTYEQYF.

J is TRBJ1-4 and V is TRBV5-1; D unclear. V was clipped by 4 bases and J by 2 bases, with 12 bases between them. The CDR3 totals 15 residues. Germline V gives CDR1 SGHRS, CDR2 YFSETQ. CDR3 DNA: TGCGCCAGCAGCCCAATGACTGCCACTAATGAAAAACTGTTTTTT. Translated, it gives CASSPMTATNEKLFF.

This clone occurred once. The chain has TRBV5-1 and TRBJ2-5; 11 bases agree with TRBD2. Germline V gene sequence: CDR1 SGHRS, CDR2 YFSETQ. The CDR3 covers 16 residues. Trimming removed 5 bases from V and 2 bases from J; junction bases left unmatched: 8. The CDR3 loop reads CASRRRLAGSQETQYF. In nucleotides, the CDR3 is TGCGCCAGCAGACGACGACTAGCGGGAAGTCAAGAGACCCAGTACTTC.

This clone showed up just once. This chain uses TRBV6-5 with TRBJ2-4; no clear D. The CDR3 covers 15 residues. The V gene's germline CDR1 is MNHEY and CDR2 SVGAGI. V lost 4 bases to trimming and J lost 0 bases, with 10 bases between them. The CDR3 region has the DNA TGTGCCAGCAGTTCTTTAAGGAAAGCCAAAAACATTCAGTACTTC. This sequence encodes CASSSLRKAKNIQYF.

This clone has a handful of counts. The CDR3 bases are TGTGCCAGCAGCGATAGGGCCGGACAGCACTATGGCTACACCTTC. Protein: CASSDRAGQHYGYTF. V gene TRBV6-5 combines with J gene TRBJ1-2, with a weak D call TRBD1 (6 bases). Trimming took off 6 bases at V and 3 bases at J, with 17 bases between the two ends. The V gene's germline CDR1 is MNHEY and CDR2 SVGAGI. The CDR3 runs 15 residues.

This chain links TRBV15 with TRBJ2-2, with TRBD1 as a possible D gene (5 bases). The germline CDR1 and CDR2 sequences are LNHNV and YYDKDF (reference sequence). Trimming stripped 0 bases from V and 6 bases from J, with 11 bases between. CDR3 size: 15 residues. CDR3 in DNA: TGTGCCACCAGCAGAGAGGGCAGGGTTGCCGGGGAGCTGTTTTTT. It encodes CATSREGRVAGELFF.

This clone was counted only a few times. This chain uses TRBV4-2 with TRBJ2-1; tentatively, D is TRBD2 (6 bases). Looked up from germline, CDR1 is LGHNA and CDR2 is YNFKEQ. Trimming removed 0 bases at V and 0 bases at J, with 9 bases between. The CDR3 spans 16 residues. Here the CDR3 reads CASSQELRDSYNEQFF. The CDR3 region has the DNA TGTGCCAGCAGCCAAGAGTTGCGGGACTCCTACAATGAGCAGTTCTTC.

The chain links TRBV4-2 to TRBJ2-3; 7 nucleotides agree with TRBD2. Germline CDR1 is LGHNA and CDR2 is YNFKEQ. The length of the CDR3 is 15 residues. J lost 1 base, V lost 6 bases, and 7 bases had no gene match. This CDR3 reads CASSKLGGGTDTQYF. DNA of the CDR3: TGTGCCAGCAGTAAATTGGGGGGGGGCACAGATACGCAGTATTTT.

V gene TRBV30 combines with J gene TRBJ1-1; D call uncertain. The V and J ends lost 0 bases and 11 bases respectively, with 13 bases between them. The CDR3 is 12 residues long. Germline V gene sequence: CDR1 GTSNPN, CDR2 SVGIG (reference sequence). The CDR3 protein is CAWSVDPQKAFF. In DNA form, the CDR3 reads TGTGCCTGGAGTGTTGATCCCCAGAAGGCTTTCTTT.